This T cell receptor (beta chain) is drawn from a study of blood T cells in healthy people across ages. General study findings and limits: Unsorted PBMC input precluded a conclusive naive versus antigen-experienced comparison. Shifts in expanded clonotypes may have been confounded by donor CMV status, which was unknown.

Germline V gives CDR1 SGHTA, CDR2 FQGNSA. Deletions cut 3 bases from V and 4 bases from J, with 7 bases between. The CDR3 has 12 residues. The second PCR ran 7 to 11 cycles with a sample-barcoded 5' primer and J-beta primers. TCRdb re-called the 5' RACE reads with MiXCR, one entry per CDR3 protein. This sample carries about 770,000 distinct CDR3 sequences, around 45% of them seen once, and the ten largest clones take roughly a fifth. This clonotype was detected many times. Its specificity is unknown. The study recruited healthy Caucasian donors from Russia who were aged roughly 6 to 95. There were at least 5 micrograms of total RNA extracted from every sample.

The sequenced sample was blood. The genes are TRBV7-2 and TRBJ2-7; D is possibly TRBD2 (5 bases). The source is a man in his fifties or sixties in good health. CDR3 protein: CASSFTSYEQYF. Here the CDR3 DNA reads TGTGCCAGCAGCTTCACTAGTTACGAGCAGTACTTC.